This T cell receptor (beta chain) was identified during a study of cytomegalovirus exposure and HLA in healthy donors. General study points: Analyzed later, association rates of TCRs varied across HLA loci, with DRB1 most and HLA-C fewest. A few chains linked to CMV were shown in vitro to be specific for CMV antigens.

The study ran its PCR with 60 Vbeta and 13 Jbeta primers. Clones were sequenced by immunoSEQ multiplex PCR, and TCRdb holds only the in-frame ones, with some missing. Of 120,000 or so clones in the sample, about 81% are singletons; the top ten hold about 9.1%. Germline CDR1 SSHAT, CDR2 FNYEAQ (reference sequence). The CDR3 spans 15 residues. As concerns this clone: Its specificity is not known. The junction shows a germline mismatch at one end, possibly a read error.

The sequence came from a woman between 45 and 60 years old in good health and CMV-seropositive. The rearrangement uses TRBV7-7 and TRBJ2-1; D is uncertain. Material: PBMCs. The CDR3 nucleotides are TGTGCTAGCAGCTTAAACCCGAGCTCCTACAATGAGCAGTTCTTC. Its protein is CASSLNPSSYNEQFF. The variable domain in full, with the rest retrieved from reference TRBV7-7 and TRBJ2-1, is GAGVSQSPRYKVTKRGQDVTLRCDPISSHATLYWYQQALGQGPEFLTYFNYEAQPDKSGLPSDRFSAERPEGSISTLTIQRTEQRDSAMYRCASSLNPSSYNEQFFGPGTRLTVL.